This T cell receptor (beta chain) was identified during a study of T cell responses to AZD1222 COVID-19 vaccine. The V end was cut by 5 bases, the J end by 4 bases, with 12 bases between. Germline CDR1 is SGHTA and CDR2 is FQGTGA. The CDR3 runs 13 residues. The study's findings and limits: Baseline seropositives among AZD1222 recipients totaled only six or seven. It should be noted that donors were predominantly white British and more often female, and clonal diversity was possibly underestimated. Close to half of all spike-specific TCRs reportedly target regions of the variants that are unmutated.

The table came from immunoSEQ multiplex PCR; TCRdb's copy has only in-frame clones and leaves some out. The repertoire has about 84,000 clones, approximately 90% of them found once; the top ten carry approximately 1.4%. To note about this clone: Its antigen is not known.

V is TRBV7-3 and J is TRBJ2-7; tentatively, D is TRBD1 (5 bases). This clonotype originated in an adult in good health. Sequenced here: peripheral blood, sampled on day 0 of AZD1222 vaccination. The CDR3 loop reads CASSPQGEYEQYF. The CDR3 DNA sequence: TGTGCCAGCAGCCCTCAGGGTGAATACGAGCAGTACTTC.